The clone carrying this T cell receptor (beta chain) was counted once. The sample originates from a study of blood T cell repertoires in COVID-19. Study-wide background: Italy, Spain and the United States were the sources of the convalescent and acute COVID-19 samples. Sources were T cells, B-cell-depleted T cells, or PBMCs; the material itself was cDNA or gDNA.

Assay used: immunoSEQ multiplex PCR; TCRdb lists only in-frame clones, some missing. The sample consists of some 80,000 clones, 79% of them appearing once. The ends were cut back, 0 bases at V and 0 bases at J, with 9 bases in the middle. Germline values: CDR1 SGHNT, CDR2 YYREEE (reference sequence). CDR3 length: 15 amino acids. V gene TRBV5-4 combines with J gene TRBJ1-2; D remains unclear. Material for sequencing was peripheral blood. The clonotype was recovered from a woman older than 75 with active or convalescent COVID-19. The CDR3, as DNA: TGTGCCAGCAGCTTGGTACAGAGATCTAACTATGGCTACACCTTC. Protein: CASSLVQRSNYGYTF.